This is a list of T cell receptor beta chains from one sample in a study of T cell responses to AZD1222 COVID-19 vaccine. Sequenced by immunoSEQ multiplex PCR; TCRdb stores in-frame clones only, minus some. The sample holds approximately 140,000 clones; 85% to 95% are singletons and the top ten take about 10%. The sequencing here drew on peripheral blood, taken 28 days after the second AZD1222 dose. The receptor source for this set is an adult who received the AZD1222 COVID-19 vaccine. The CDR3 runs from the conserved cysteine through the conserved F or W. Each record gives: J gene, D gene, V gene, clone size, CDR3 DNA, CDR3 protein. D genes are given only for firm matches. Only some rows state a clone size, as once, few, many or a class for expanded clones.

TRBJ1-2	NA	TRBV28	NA	TGTGCCACCCGATTGACAGGCATTAATGGCTACACCTTC	CATRLTGINGYTF
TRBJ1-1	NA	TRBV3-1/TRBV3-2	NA	TGTGCCAGCAGCCAAGTATCTCAGAGTGAAGCTTTCTTT	CASSQVSQSEAFF
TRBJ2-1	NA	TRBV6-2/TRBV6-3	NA	TGTGCCAGCAGTTACCCGACGGGCGGGGTTGGAAATGAGCAGTTCTTC	CASSYPTGGVGNEQFF
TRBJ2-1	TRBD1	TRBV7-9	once	TGTGCCAGCAGTGCCCAAGGGGGCCTACTCTACAATGAGCAGTTCTTC	CASSAQGGLLYNEQFF
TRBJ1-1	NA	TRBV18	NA	TGTGCCAGCTCACCCTCGGGGAGGCCCCGGGGCACTGAAGCTTTCTTT	CASSPSGRPRGTEAFF
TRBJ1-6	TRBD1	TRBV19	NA	TGTGCCAGTAGTCCCGGGACAGGGGCTTCACCCCTCCACTTT	CASSPGTGASPLHF
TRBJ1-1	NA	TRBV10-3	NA	TGTGCCATCAGTGAGTCAAATGACCCCCTAGGGGAAACTGAAGCTTTCTTT	CAISESNDPLGETEAFF
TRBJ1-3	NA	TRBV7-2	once	TGTGCCAGCAGTCAAAACCGGGGGGGAAACACCATATATTTT	CASSQNRGGNTIYF
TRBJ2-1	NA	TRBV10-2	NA	TGCGCCAGCAGGGACCCACGGTTCTACAATGAGCAGTTCTTC	CASRDPRFYNEQFF
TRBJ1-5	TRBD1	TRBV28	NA	TGTGCCAGCAGCTTAGACAGGGATAATCAGCCCCAGCATTTT	CASSLDRDNQPQHF
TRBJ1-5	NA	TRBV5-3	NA	TGTGCCAGAAGCTTGCCCCCGGCCCCGCAAGTTGGCAATCAGCCCCAGCATTTT	CARSLPPAPQVGNQPQHF
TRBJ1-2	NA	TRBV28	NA	TGTGCCAGCAGTTCCCCCACGCAGGTCCATGGCTACACCTTC	CASSSPTQVHGYTF
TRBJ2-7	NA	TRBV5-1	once	TGCGCCAGCAGAAACAGGTCCTACGAGCAGTACTTC	CASRNRSYEQYF
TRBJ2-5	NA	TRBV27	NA	TGTGCCAGCAGTACCACAATCCGGGGCCCCGGAGATCAGGAGACCCAGTACTTC	CASSTTIRGPGDQETQYF
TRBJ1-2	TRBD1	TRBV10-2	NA	TGCGCCAGCAGTGAGTCTCAAATTTTTAGGGACAGGACGTTATTTTTC	CASSESQIFRDRTLFF
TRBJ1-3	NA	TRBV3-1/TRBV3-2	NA	TGTGCCAGCAGCTTCTCGGGACTGTTCTCAATAGGAAACACCATATATTTT	CASSFSGLFSIGNTIYF
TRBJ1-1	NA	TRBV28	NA	TGTGCCAGCAGTTTAGGGGGCGGAGGGAACACTGAAGCTTTCTTT	CASSLGGGGNTEAFF
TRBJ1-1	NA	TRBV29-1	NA	TGCAGCGTTGAAGAGCTTTTGGGAGGGCTTGAAGCTTTCTTT	CSVEELLGGLEAFF
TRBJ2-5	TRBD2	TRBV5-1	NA	TGCGCCAGCATTCCGGGACTAGCGATAAAAGAGACCCAGTACTTC	CASIPGLAIKETQYF
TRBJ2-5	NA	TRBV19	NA	TGTGCCAGTAGTATGGGGGAGACCCAGTACTTC	CASSMGETQYF
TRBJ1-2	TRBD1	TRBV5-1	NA	TGCGCCAGCAGCTTGGGGGGACAGCCAACGGGCTACACCTTC	CASSLGGQPTGYTF
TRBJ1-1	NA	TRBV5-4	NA	TGTGCCAGCAGCTTGGGCCGGCCGGGTGGAGGCACTGAAGCTTTCTTT	CASSLGRPGGGTEAFF
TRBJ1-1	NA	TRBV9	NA	TGTGCCAGCACCACTATACAGGGTGAAGCTTTCTTT	CASTTIQGEAFF
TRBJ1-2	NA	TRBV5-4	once	TGTGCCAGCAGCTTAGCCGGACAGATCTATGGCTACACCTTC	CASSLAGQIYGYTF
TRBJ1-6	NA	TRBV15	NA	TGTGCCACCAGCAGAGCAGGGAGCTCCTATAATTCACCCCTCCACTTT	CATSRAGSSYNSPLHF
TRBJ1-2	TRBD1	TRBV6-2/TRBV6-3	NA	TGTGCCAGCAGTCAGCGGGACAGGGGGCGAGACTATGGCTACACCTTC	CASSQRDRGRDYGYTF
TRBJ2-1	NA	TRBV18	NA	TGTGCCAGCTCACCAATGGGGGTAGTTCGGTACAATGAGCAGTTCTTC	CASSPMGVVRYNEQFF
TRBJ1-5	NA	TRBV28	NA	TGTGCCAGCAGTTTGCTTCGGCGGAGCAATCAGCCCCAGCATTTT	CASSLLRRSNQPQHF
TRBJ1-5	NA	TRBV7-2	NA	TGTGCCAGCAGCTTGTCAACAGGGAACAATCAGCCCCAGCATTTT	CASSLSTGNNQPQHF
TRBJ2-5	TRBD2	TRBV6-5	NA	TGTGCCAGTAACCTAGCGGGTACCCAAGAGACCCAGTACTTC	CASNLAGTQETQYF
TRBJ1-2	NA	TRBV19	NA	TGTGCCAGTAGTATTCAGGGACATCTTTCTAACTATGGCTACACCTTC	CASSIQGHLSNYGYTF
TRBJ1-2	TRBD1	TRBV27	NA	TGTGCCAGCAGTTTAGGGGGCAGGGGGCGAAACTATGGCTACACCTTC	CASSLGGRGRNYGYTF
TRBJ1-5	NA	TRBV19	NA	TGTGCCAGTAGCCCGAACAATTCCCCTCAGCCCCAGCATTTT	CASSPNNSPQPQHF
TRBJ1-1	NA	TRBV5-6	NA	TGTGCCAGCAGCTTGGGGGACACTGAAGCTTTCTTT	CASSLGDTEAFF
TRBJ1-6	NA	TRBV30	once	TGTGCCTACCGGACAGTTAACCACTATAATTCACCCCTCCACTTT	CAYRTVNHYNSPLHF
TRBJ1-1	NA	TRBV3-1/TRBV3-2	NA	TGTGCCAGCAGCCACTTTACAGAAGAAGCTTTCTTT	CASSHFTEEAFF
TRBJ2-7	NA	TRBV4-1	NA	TGCGCCAGCAGCCAACGAGAGGAGACCTACGAGCAGTACTTC	CASSQREETYEQYF
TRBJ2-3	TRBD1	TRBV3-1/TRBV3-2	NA	TGTGCCAGCAGCCGGACATCCGGGACAGGGGTTCAGGTAGATTTT	CASSRTSGTGVQVDF
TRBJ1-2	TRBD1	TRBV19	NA	TGTGCCAGTAGTATAAGGGGAGTGGACAGGGTCTATGGCTACACCTTC	CASSIRGVDRVYGYTF
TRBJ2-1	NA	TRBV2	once	TGTGCCAGCAAACGGGACATAGGCTACAATGAGCAGTTCTTC	CASKRDIGYNEQFF
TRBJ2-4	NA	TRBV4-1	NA	TGCGCCAGCAGCCAAGTGGTTGACTTAGCCAAAAACATTCAGTACTTC	CASSQVVDLAKNIQYF
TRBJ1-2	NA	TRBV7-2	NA	TGTGCCAGCAGCTTACATCAGGGCTCCTATGGCTACACCTTC	CASSLHQGSYGYTF
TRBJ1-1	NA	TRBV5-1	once	TGCGCCAGCAGCCTCTTCAGGGCTTCTAACACTGAAGCTTTCTTT	CASSLFRASNTEAFF
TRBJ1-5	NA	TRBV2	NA	TGTGCCAGCAGTCGACAGGATCTTGATCAGCCCCAGCATTTT	CASSRQDLDQPQHF
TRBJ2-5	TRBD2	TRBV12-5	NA	TGTGCTAGTGGTTTGGGGACTAGCGGGGCCGCGGAGACCCAGTACTTC	CASGLGTSGAAETQYF